The next 31 T cell receptor beta chains were all read from a single sample in a study of blood T cell repertoires in COVID-19. Sequencing used immunoSEQ multiplex PCR; TCRdb keeps in-frame clones, though not all of them. The profile shows 250,000 to 350,000 clones, about nine tenths of them singletons. Material: peripheral blood. The receptor set was obtained from a woman aged 30 to 39 with COVID-19, enrolled during active disease.

A remark on this clone: The junction differs from germline at one of its ends, possibly a read error. The J gene is TRBJ2-2, the V gene TRBV7-7, with 8 positions matching TRBD2. The CDR3 runs to 15 residues. CDR1 and CDR2 (germline): SSHAT, FNYEAQ (reference sequence). CDR3 sequence: CASSPGRGGTGELFF. The CDR3 DNA is TGTGCTAGCAGCCCCGGCCGGGGGGGCACCGGGGAGCTGTTTTTT.

The chain has TRBV7-8 and TRBJ2-4; 9 bases agree with TRBD1. CDR3 length: 16 residues. Per the germline V gene, CDR1 is SGHVS and CDR2 is FQNEAQ. The J segment lost 7 bases and the V segment lost 4 bases, leaving 11 bases of the junction unmatched. CDR3 nucleotide sequence: TGTGCCAGCAGCTCTCGTTCCGGGACAGGGTGGAACATTCAGTACTTC. Translated, it gives CASSSRSGTGWNIQYF.

In DNA form, the CDR3 reads TGCGCCAGCAGCCCCTGGACAGGGGGCTCTGGGGCCAACGTCCTGACTTTC. It yields the protein CASSPWTGGSGANVLTF. The rearrangement links TRBV5-1 to TRBJ2-6, with 10 bases aligning to TRBD1. Germline CDR1 and CDR2: SGHRS and YFSETQ. J was trimmed by 0 bases and V by 4 bases; bases with no gene match: 4. This CDR3 comprises 17 residues.

This clone was recorded once. The chain carries TRBV12-3 or TRBV12-4 and TRBJ2-5; possibly TRBD1 for D (5 bases). The CDR3 consists of 12 residues. V was pared by 7 bases and J by 5 bases, with 11 bases between. This CDR3 reads CASTLQGETQYF. The CDR3, as DNA: TGTGCCAGCACCCTCCAGGGTGAGACCCAGTACTTC.

V is TRBV10-1 and J is TRBJ1-5, with D tentatively TRBD1 (6 bases). The CDR3 runs to 14 residues. V lost 6 bases and J 6 bases, leaving 15 bases between the germline ends. Germline V gives CDR1 WNHNN, CDR2 SYGVQD (reference sequence). The CDR3 spells CASSQNRDGQPQHF. DNA of the CDR3: TGCGCCAGCAGCCAAAACAGGGACGGTCAGCCCCAGCATTTT.

The chain joins TRBV6-2 or TRBV6-3 to TRBJ2-7; 11 bases line up with TRBD2. CDR3 length equals 14 residues. V was clipped by 5 bases and J by 6 bases; unmatched bases: 6. CDR1 and CDR2 (germline): MNHEY, SVGEGT. Written as DNA, the CDR3 is TGTGCCAGCAGTCCGGGACTAGCGGTTACCGAGCAGTACTTC. Protein sequence: CASSPGLAVTEQYF.

This chain connects TRBV7-9 to TRBJ1-1; a possible D gene is TRBD1 (6 bases). V was cut by 5 bases and J by 1 base, with 17 bases left in between. Germline-derived CDR1 and CDR2 are SEHNR and FQNEAQ (reference sequence). This CDR3 has 16 amino acids. Here the CDR3 DNA reads TGTGCCAGCAGCCGTCCGGACAGTGGGGCGAACACTGAAGCTTTCTTT. Translation gives CASSRPDSGANTEAFF.

This clone showed up many times. V and J are TRBV12-3 or TRBV12-4 and TRBJ1-2, with TRBD1 matching 9 bases. The CDR3 has 13 amino acids. V gave up 5 bases and J gave up 4 bases; unmatched junction bases: 2. CDR3 sequence: CASSGQGPYGYTF. The DNA of the CDR3 is TGTGCCAGCAGTGGACAGGGGCCCTATGGCTACACCTTC.

The J gene is TRBJ2-7, the V gene TRBV27; 10 bases align to TRBD2. Germline CDR1 and CDR2: MNHEY and SMNVEV (reference sequence). After removal of 3 bases from V and 4 bases from J, the junction contained 6 bases not matched to a gene. The CDR3 spans 15 residues. CDR3 amino acids: CASSLSGTSVYEQYF. The DNA of the CDR3 is TGTGCCAGCAGTTTGTCCGGGACTAGCGTGTACGAGCAGTACTTC.

The J gene is TRBJ1-1, the V gene TRBV11-1; no firm D call. Germline CDR1 reads SGHAT; CDR2 reads FQDESV (reference sequence). CDR3 length: 16 amino acids. V lost 1 base and J lost 10, with 22 bases in between. The CDR3 DNA is TGTGCCAGCAGCTTAGGAGGCGGCCAGCGCCTTGATCGAGCTTTCTTT. This translates into CASSLGGGQRLDRAFF.

The chain joins TRBV6-2 or TRBV6-3 to TRBJ1-5; no clear D gene. Germline CDR1 reads MNHEY; CDR2 reads SVGEGT. The length of the CDR3 is 14 residues. The V end was cut by 2 bases, the J end by 4 bases, with 9 bases between. The CDR3 DNA reads as TGTGCCAGCAGTTACCCGTCGGGAAATCAGCCCCAGCATTTT. Translation: CASSYPSGNQPQHF.

The chain couples TRBV5-4 to TRBJ2-7; TRBD2 aligns across 12 bases. Germline CDR1 and CDR2: SGHNT and YYREEE (reference sequence). The CDR3 length is 16 residues. Germline trimming cut 4 bases from V and 4 bases from J; bases unmatched to any gene: 9. CDR3 in amino acids: CASSPGLAGVGYEQYF. The CDR3 DNA is TGTGCCAGCAGCCCGGGACTAGCGGGTGTCGGGTACGAGCAGTACTTC. Combining the CDR3 with reference TRBV5-4 and TRBJ2-7 gives the whole variable domain ETGVTQSPTHLIKTRGQQVTLRCSSQSGHNTVSWYQQALGQGPQFIFQYYREEENGRGNFPPRFSGLQFPNYSSELNVNALELDDSALYLCASSPGLAGVGYEQYFGPGTRLTVT.

Of note for this clone: This sample includes further DNA sequences coding for the same CDR3. The chain uses TRBV4-1 and TRBJ2-7; tentative D call: TRBD2 (6 bases). V was pared by 0 bases and J by 7 bases, with 10 bases between. The CDR3 is made up of 13 amino acids. CDR1 and CDR2 from the germline V gene are MGHRA and YSYEKL. CDR3 bases: TGCGCCAGCAGCCAAGATGGGCGGGGAGAGCAGTACTTC. It yields the protein CASSQDGRGEQYF.

The rearrangement links TRBV2 to TRBJ2-5, with 9 bases matching TRBD2. The CDR3 consists of 15 residues. CDR1 SNHLY and CDR2 FYNNEI come from the germline V gene. The J segment lost 1 base and the V segment lost 3 bases, leaving 3 bases of the junction unmatched. CDR3 protein: CASSEASGIQETQYF. The DNA of the CDR3 is TGTGCCAGCAGTGAGGCTAGCGGGATCCAAGAGACCCAGTACTTC. Together with reference TRBV2 and TRBJ2-5, the CDR3 gives the full variable domain: EPEVTQTPSHQVTQMGQEVILRCVPISNHLYFYWYRQILGQKVEFLVSFYNNEISEKSEIFDDQFSVERPDGSNFTLKIRSTKLEDSAMYFCASSEASGIQETQYFGPGTRLLVL.

The chain has TRBV7-3 and TRBJ2-5, with D possibly matching TRBD2 (5 bases). Trimming pared 6 bases from V and 7 bases from J, leaving 15 bases between. The CDR3 has 13 amino acids. Germline CDR1 and CDR2: SGHTA and FQGTGA. This chain's CDR3 is CASSTDFGGTQYF. The CDR3 bases are TGTGCCAGCAGTACGGACTTCGGCGGGACCCAGTACTTC.

This clone appeared a single time. The V gene is TRBV6-6, the J gene TRBJ1-6; 7 bases map to TRBD1. Germline loops: CDR1 MNHNY, CDR2 SVGAGI (reference sequence). The J segment lost 8 bases and the V segment lost 2 bases, leaving 6 bases of the junction unmatched. CDR3 length: 15 amino acids. The CDR3 loop is CASSYRGLKDSPLHF. The CDR3 region has the DNA TGTGCCAGCAGTTACAGGGGGCTTAAGGATTCACCCCTCCACTTT.

The chain is built from TRBV25-1 and TRBJ2-7; D is perhaps TRBD2 (5 bases). Germline loops: CDR1 MGHDK, CDR2 SYGVNS. The V gene lost 6 bases and the J gene lost 11 bases, with 17 bases spanning the gap. The CDR3 is 12 amino acids. The CDR3 region has the DNA TGTGCCAGCAGCGAAGGAGGAGCTGGGGAGTACTTC. It is translated as CASSEGGAGEYF.

This clone was counted once. The chain couples TRBV19 to TRBJ1-1, with 7 bases fitting TRBD1. Losses at the gene ends were 2 bases for V and 4 bases for J; bases not matched to a gene: 7. This CDR3 is 15 amino acids long. Germline values: CDR1 LNHDA, CDR2 SQIVND (reference sequence). CDR3 sequence (DNA): TGTGCCAGTAGTATATACAGACAGGGCGGCACTGAAGCTTTCTTT. Its translation is CASSIYRQGGTEAFF.

The chain carries TRBV12-3 or TRBV12-4 and TRBJ1-1, with 9 bases aligning to TRBD1. The CDR3 covers 13 residues. V dropped 6 bases and J dropped 5; count of bases not matched to a gene: 4. The chain's CDR3 is CASSRDRVTEAFF. In nucleotides, the CDR3 is TGTGCCAGCAGCCGGGACAGGGTTACTGAAGCTTTCTTT.

The genes are TRBV6-2 or TRBV6-3 and TRBJ1-5; D perhaps matches TRBD1 (5 bases). The V and J ends lost 5 bases and 10 bases respectively, with 21 bases between them. CDR1 MNHEY and CDR2 SVGEGT come from the germline V gene. CDR3 length: 15 residues. DNA for the CDR3: TGTGCCAGCAGTGGGGCCGGATTGAACGAGGAACCCCAGCATTTT. Encoded protein: CASSGAGLNEEPQHF.

This sequence joins TRBV21-1 and TRBJ2-3; the table's D gene call, TRBD2, was not cross checked with the DNA. TRBV21-1 is deemed a pseudogene. This CDR3 has 16 residues. Here the CDR3 reads CASSKVRGGPTDTQYF. CDR3 DNA sequence: TGTGCCAGCAGCAAAGTGAGGGGAGGGCCGACAGATACGCAGTATTTT.

The chain couples TRBV28 to TRBJ1-5; maybe TRBD1 (6 bases). The CDR3 has 14 amino acids. Germline assignment: CDR1 MDHEN and CDR2 SYDVKM. Trimming shortened V by 7 bases and J by 3 bases, and 13 bases separated the two germline ends. DNA of the CDR3: TGTGCCAGCACTCGAGGACAGCTCAATCAGCCCCAGCATTTT. It yields the protein CASTRGQLNQPQHF.

CDR3 region: CASSEGLAGRETQYF. The CDR3 bases are TGTGCCAGCAGTGAAGGACTAGCGGGACGAGAGACCCAGTACTTC. V usage is TRBV2 and J usage is TRBJ2-5; TRBD2 aligns across 11 bases. The junction had 2 bases not matched to a gene; V was cut back by 1 base and J by 4 bases. This CDR3 region has 15 residues. The germline V gene encodes CDR1 SNHLY and CDR2 FYNNEI.

The chain carries TRBV12-3 or TRBV12-4 and TRBJ2-7; possibly TRBD2 for D (5 bases). This CDR3 is 12 amino acids long. Trimming pared 8 bases from V and 6 bases from J, leaving 14 bases between. The CDR3 region is CASARGYGEQYF. The CDR3 DNA reads TGTGCCAGCGCCCGGGGTTATGGCGAGCAGTACTTC.

The chain combines TRBV30 with TRBJ2-2; D is uncertain. Germline loops: CDR1 GTSNPN, CDR2 SVGIG (reference sequence). CDR3 length: 12 residues. Trimming took 5 bases from V and 4 from J, leaving 8 bases between them. CDR3 in DNA: TGTGCCTGGGGGTCGGTCACCGGGGAGCTGTTTTTT. As protein: CAWGSVTGELFF.

This clone was seen only once. J is TRBJ2-2 and V is TRBV7-2; a possible D gene is TRBD1 (6 bases). The CDR3 loop spans 13 amino acids. Trimming cost V 5 bases and J 8 bases, with 12 bases left between them. Germline V gene lookup returns CDR1 SGHTA and CDR2 FQGNSA. The CDR3 nucleotides read TGTGCCAGCAGCCCCCAAGGGGGAGGGGAGCTGTTTTTT. Protein sequence: CASSPQGGGELFF.

The chain recombines TRBV7-3 with TRBJ2-2, with D perhaps TRBD1 (5 bases). Looked up from germline, CDR1 is SGHTA and CDR2 is FQGTGA. With 6 bases removed from V and 5 bases from J, the gap between germline ends came to 13 bases. The CDR3 has 14 amino acids. The CDR3 spells CASRRTGQTGELFF. Written as DNA, the CDR3 is TGTGCCAGCAGGCGTACAGGACAAACCGGGGAGCTGTTTTTT.

The chain joins TRBV19 to TRBJ2-2, with 13 bases lining up with TRBD2. The J segment lost 2 bases and the V segment lost 4 bases, leaving 10 bases of the junction unmatched. CDR1 and CDR2 from the germline V gene are LNHDA and SQIVND (reference sequence). There are 19 residues in the CDR3. CDR3: CASSTRTRTSGSNTGELFF. CDR3 bases: TGTGCCAGTAGTACCCGAACCCGGACTAGCGGGAGTAACACCGGGGAGCTGTTTTTT.

This rearrangement joins TRBV7-9 to TRBJ1-1, with D possibly TRBD1 on 6 matching bases. This CDR3 spans 12 amino acids. Germline lookup yields CDR1 SEHNR and CDR2 FQNEAQ (reference sequence). V lost 1 base and J lost 9, with 9 bases in between. The CDR3 sequence: CASSLGTAQAFF. The CDR3 DNA follows: TGTGCCAGCAGCTTAGGGACAGCTCAAGCTTTCTTT.

The chain joins TRBV18 to TRBJ2-6; D possibly corresponds to TRBD2 (5 bases). Deletions cut 0 bases from V and 0 bases from J, with 12 bases between. The CDR3 is made up of 18 amino acids. CDR1 and CDR2 (germline): KGHSH, LQKENI. In nucleotides, the CDR3 is TGTGCCAGCTCACCACCGGCGGGTTTAAGCTCTGGGGCCAACGTCCTGACTTTC. Its translation is CASSPPAGLSSGANVLTF.

The chain recombines TRBV24-1 with TRBJ1-5; no firm D call. The V end was cut by 4 bases, the J end by 5 bases, with 8 bases between. The CDR3 sequence is 13 residues long. The germline gives CDR1 KGHDR, CDR2 SFDVKD. This chain's CDR3 is CATSEASHQPQHF. The CDR3 DNA sequence: TGTGCCACCAGTGAAGCGAGTCATCAGCCCCAGCATTTT.